This T cell receptor (beta chain) was obtained from a study of identical twins. In this sample, this clonotype turned up many times. No antigen is known for it. Overall study findings and caveats: Abundant beta clonotypes from cord blood bore fewer insertions; memory repertoires lacked this pattern. Some out-of-frame alpha sequences were shared by twins, and these showed excess low generation probability. Excess twin sharing in beta out-of-frame sequences was weaker.

The CDR3 contains 12 residues. V lost 6 bases and J lost 5, with 7 bases in between. A universal primer site was added by template switching, and unique molecular identifiers were carried by the cDNA. TCRdb independently ran MiXCR on the 5' RACE reads; one entry per CDR3 protein. Of more than 650,000 distinct CDR3 sequences in the sample, 5.5% to 7.5% are singletons; the top ten hold 1.5% to 2%. This TCR was recovered from a man aged 18 to 29 in good health. The specimen was naive T cells sorted from blood. V usage is TRBV12-3 or TRBV12-4 and J usage is TRBJ2-2; D is ambiguous. CDR3: CASSPRTGELFF. For the CDR3, the DNA is TGTGCCAGCAGCCCGCGAACCGGGGAGCTGTTTTTT.